Listed below are T cell receptor beta chains from one sample, sequenced in a study of sequential checkpoint blockade in melanoma. The data were produced by immunoSEQ multiplex PCR, yet TCRdb's version contains in-frame clones alone and is incomplete. The data contain about 40,000 clones, 86% of them singletons. The sample was CD8+ T cells sorted from blood (inferred from file names), taken from a patient given nivolumab and ipilimumab in sequence. The receptors were sampled from a human donor with melanoma. The conserved cysteine and the conserved F or W are not part of the CDR3 here. Fields, in order: CDR3 length, J gene, V gene, CDR3 protein.

13	TRBJ1-5	TRBV28	ANGDRVYSNQPQH
12	TRBJ1-2	TRBV7-3	ASSPVGGGYGYT
10	TRBJ1-2	TRBV25-1	ATWVGAHGYT
10	TRBJ1-1	TRBV6-5	ASSPQGAEAF
13	TRBJ2-7	TRBV27	ASSPLTGLEYEQY
12	TRBJ2-7	TRBV5-8	ASSLDPGPYEQY
14	TRBJ2-2	TRBV18	ASSPRDRKNTGELF
12	TRBJ1-2	TRBV6-1	ASSPTGTHYGYT
14	TRBJ1-1	TRBV28	ASSSTDRALNTEAF
11	TRBJ1-4	TRBV28	ASSPQGKEKLF
13	TRBJ2-2	TRBV6-4	ASSENSGNTGELF
12	TRBJ2-7	TRBV27	ASSPGQGLYEQY
11	TRBJ2-5	TRBV5-6	ASSLGSFAAQY
11	TRBJ1-5	TRBV6-5	ASSYSYSQPQH
11	TRBJ2-7	TRBV27	ASSLRDSYEQY
13	TRBJ2-7	TRBV10-3	AISVLTGVTYEQY
17	TRBJ2-6	TRBV9	ASSVVDAGGRSGANVLT
13	-	TRBV4-2	ASRASGSPGETQY
13	TRBJ2-1	TRBV27	ASSLSTGGDNEQF
13	TRBJ2-5	TRBV7-6	ASSLVGNGQETQY
12	TRBJ2-1	TRBV27	ASSSSGSYNEQF
13	TRBJ2-5	TRBV7-2	ASSLAGGPRETQY
12	TRBJ1-2	TRBV28	ASSFSGDGSGYT
11	TRBJ1-2	TRBV6-5	ASSYSGGEGYT
14	TRBJ1-1	TRBV27	ASGPGPGTVNTEAF
12	TRBJ2-3	TRBV25-1	ASSTREYTDTQY
14	TRBJ2-3	TRBV5-4	ASSFLTSGRTDTQY
11	TRBJ1-2	TRBV10-2	ASSESGGPGYT
11	TRBJ2-1	TRBV19	ASSLGLYNEQF
14	TRBJ2-3	TRBV27	ASKDTSGRAADTQY
10	TRBJ2-7	TRBV6-6	ASSDSAYEQY
12	TRBJ2-1	TRBV5-1	ASSFLAAHNEQF
8	TRBJ2-5	TRBV25-1	ASSLETQY
15	TRBJ1-2	TRBV14	ASSHLPTASPNYGYT
15	TRBJ2-1	TRBV7-9	ASSNRMGTSVYNEQF
10	TRBJ2-1	TRBV7-9	ASTSGGNEQF
11	TRBJ2-5	TRBV15	ATSTRGFETQY
10	TRBJ2-7	TRBV29-1	SVRTGSYEQY
11	TRBJ1-4	TRBV9	ASSTLRGEKLF
13	TRBJ2-7	TRBV9	ASSVGAGASYEQY
13	TRBJ1-1	TRBV6-1	ASSEVRVWDTEAF
14	TRBJ1-2	TRBV5-4	ASSLAGQGFNYGYT
9	TRBJ1-2	TRBV19	ASRTGLGYT
10	TRBJ1-1	TRBV7-3	AAQGANTEAF
13	TRBJ2-2	TRBV7-3	ASSLGGGYTGELF
9	TRBJ1-2	TRBV2	ASSELRGYT
12	TRBJ1-5	TRBV4-3	ASSQGAGEQPQH
12	TRBJ2-3	TRBV4-1	ASSQDTGPTTQY
10	TRBJ2-7	TRBV21-1	ANRTLSYEQY
9	TRBJ2-1	TRBV5-1	ASANVGEQF
13	TRBJ2-2	TRBV28	ASSLYRDGTGELF
15	TRBJ2-7	TRBV27	ASTPIHSSGSFYEQY
13	TRBJ2-2	TRBV5-1	ASYASNGNTGELF
15	TRBJ1-2	TRBV28	ASSDHGEGARNYGYT
12	TRBJ1-3	TRBV5-6	ASSLAGSGNTIY
11	TRBJ2-1	TRBV9	ASSATGGNEQF
12	TRBJ2-3	TRBV9	ASSPQGLSDTQY
13	TRBJ1-1	TRBV7-8	ASSFRQGALTEAF